This entry concerns a single TCR beta chain. This entry comes from a study of shared clonotypes between healthy human individuals. The table came from immunoSEQ multiplex PCR; TCRdb's copy has only in-frame clones and leaves some out. Of more than 1.2 million clones detected, about 98.5% appear once; the ten largest clones hold 0.36%. The CDR3 totals 15 residues. Germline V CDR1 and CDR2: MDHEN, SYDVKM. V gave up 1 base and J gave up 6 bases, with 16 bases separating them. Sequenced: naive CD4+ T cells sorted from blood. Subset noted: CD45RA+ positively selected. This TCR derives from a young man in good health. This chain joins TRBV28 and TRBJ2-7; D may be TRBD1 or TRBD2 (6 bases each). The CDR3 is CASSLSRGPDREQYF. CDR3 coding DNA: TGTGCCAGCAGTTTATCCCGGGGGCCGGATCGCGAGCAGTACTTC.